This entry concerns a single TCR beta chain. The antigen remains undetermined. CDR1 and CDR2 from the germline V gene are SGDLS and YYNGEE. Trimming stripped 3 bases from V and 5 bases from J, with 11 bases between. This CDR3 region has 13 residues. Primers: 60 Vbeta forward and 13 Jbeta reverse. Libraries were prepared by immunoSEQ multiplex PCR; TCRdb keeps only in-frame clonotypes and omits some of them. The data hold approximately 110,000 clones, with about an eighth observed a single time. The data derive from a study of cytomegalovirus exposure and HLA in healthy donors. Study-wide results and limits: The classifier reportedly diagnosed cytomegalovirus status with high specificity and sensitivity. By HLA locus, TCR association rates varied in a later analysis, with DRB1 showing the most and HLA-C the fewest. Overall, under 200 TCR beta chains were annotated as cytomegalovirus-associated.

The sample consisted of PBMCs. The chain is built from TRBV9 and TRBJ1-1; D remains unclear. This receptor was obtained from a man aged 35 to 55 in good health and CMV-seropositive. CDR3 loop: CASSATSVTEAFF. CDR3 coding DNA: TGTGCCAGCAGCGCAACGAGTGTAACTGAAGCTTTCTTT.